A single sample is the source of the 8 T cell receptor beta chains below, sequenced in a study of shared clonotypes between healthy human individuals. TCRdb's copy holds only in-frame clones and misses some; the assay was immunoSEQ multiplex PCR. The sample holds approximately 980,000 clones, roughly 72% seen once. Source material: memory CD4+ T cells sorted from blood. As to subset: CD45RA-negative fraction. The receptors were gathered from a man in his late teens or twenties in good health.

As for this clone: Within the sample, other DNA sequences also encode this same CDR3. The chain employs TRBV11-2 and TRBJ1-1; D remains ambiguous. The V gene lost 0 bases and the J gene lost 1 base, with 9 bases spanning the gap. The germline gives CDR1 SGHAT, CDR2 FQNNGV. The CDR3 has 15 amino acids. CDR3 bases: TGTGCCAGCAGCTTAGATGCCGGTAAGAACACTGAAGCTTTCTTT. It specifies CASSLDAGKNTEAFF.

V is TRBV6-4 and J is TRBJ2-1; 13 bases line up with TRBD2. The CDR3 spans 15 residues. CDR1 MRHNA and CDR2 SNTAGT come from the germline V gene. Losses at the gene ends were 6 bases for V and 8 bases for J; bases not matched to a gene: 7. CDR3 nucleotide sequence: TGTGCCAGCAGCAGGACTAGCGGGAGAGGGGATGAGCAGTTCTTC. Encoded protein: CASSRTSGRGDEQFF.

The CDR3, as DNA: TGTGCCACCAGGGGACAGGGAATTGCTAATCAGCCCCAGCATTTT. As protein: CATRGQGIANQPQHF. The chain links TRBV15 to TRBJ1-5; 9 nucleotides match TRBD1. CDR1 and CDR2 from the germline V gene are LNHNV and YYDKDF (reference sequence). The J segment lost 4 bases and the V segment lost 6 bases, leaving 7 bases of the junction unmatched. CDR3 size: 15 residues.

This clone was observed a single time. The rearrangement links TRBV6-1 to TRBJ1-6; D is undetermined. Deletions cut 10 bases from V and 2 bases from J, with 15 bases between. Germline CDR1 and CDR2: MNHNS and SASEGT. The CDR3 covers 15 residues. The CDR3 region has the DNA TGTGCCACCCGAGATGAAGGAACCTATAATTCACCCCTCCACTTT. Translating gives CATRDEGTYNSPLHF.

Here the CDR3 DNA reads TGTGCCAGCAGCTTAGCGACGCGGGGGAACACAGATACGCAGTATTTT. Its protein product is CASSLATRGNTDTQYF. This chain connects TRBV7-2 to TRBJ2-3; 7 bases fit TRBD2. Germline CDR1 SGHTA, CDR2 FQGNSA. The CDR3 sequence is 16 residues long. Trimming at V came to 0 bases and at J to 2 bases, leaving 5 bases not matched to a gene.

The chain has TRBV5-4 and TRBJ2-2; 12 nucleotides agree with TRBD2. Germline loops: CDR1 SGHNT, CDR2 YYREEE (reference sequence). J lost 1 base, V lost 3 bases, and 13 bases had no gene match. The CDR3 spans 20 residues. The CDR3 DNA follows: TGTGCCAGCAGCTACTCTCTTTTCGGACTAGCGGGAAAGAACACCGGGGAGCTGTTTTTT. Amino acid sequence: CASSYSLFGLAGKNTGELFF.

This clone was seen a handful of times. The rearrangement links TRBV5-4 to TRBJ2-3; 8 positions match TRBD2. Germline-derived CDR1 and CDR2 are SGHNT and YYREEE (reference sequence). The CDR3 has 17 residues. Trimming cost V 0 bases and J 1 base; bases outside gene matches: 7. The CDR3 nucleotides are TGTGCCAGCAGCTTGGGTTCGGGAGGGCCGGGCACAGATACGCAGTATTTT. Amino acids: CASSLGSGGPGTDTQYF.

The rearrangement links TRBV7-9 to TRBJ2-7; unclear D gene. Trimming removed 5 bases at V and 1 base at J, with 12 bases between. This CDR3 has 14 amino acids. Germline CDR1 SEHNR, CDR2 FQNEAQ (reference sequence). The CDR3 DNA is TGTGCCAGCAGCCTGGGCCCGCTTTCCTACGAGCAGTACTTC. This encodes CASSLGPLSYEQYF.